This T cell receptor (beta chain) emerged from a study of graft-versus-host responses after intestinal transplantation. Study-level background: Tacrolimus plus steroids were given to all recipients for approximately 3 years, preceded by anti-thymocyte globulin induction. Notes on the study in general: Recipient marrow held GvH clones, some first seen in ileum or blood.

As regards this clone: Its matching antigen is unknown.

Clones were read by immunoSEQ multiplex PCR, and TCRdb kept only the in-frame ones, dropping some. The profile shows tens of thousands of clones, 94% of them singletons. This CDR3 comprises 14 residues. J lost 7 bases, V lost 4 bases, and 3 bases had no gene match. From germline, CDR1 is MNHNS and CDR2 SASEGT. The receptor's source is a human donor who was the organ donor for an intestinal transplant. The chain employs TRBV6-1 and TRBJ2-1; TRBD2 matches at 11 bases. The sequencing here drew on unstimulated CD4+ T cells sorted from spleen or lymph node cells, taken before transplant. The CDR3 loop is CASSVAGGLNEQFF. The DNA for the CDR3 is TGTGCCAGCAGTGTAGCGGGGGGGCTTAATGAGCAGTTCTTC.